One sample yielded the 19 T cell receptor beta chains listed below, sequenced in a study of T cell responses to AZD1222 COVID-19 vaccine. Produced via immunoSEQ multiplex PCR; TCRdb's table is partial and in-frame only. In the table there are approximately 150,000 clones, approximately 90% of which are singletons. Specimen: peripheral blood, collected 28 days after the second AZD1222 dose. Source of these receptors: an adult who received the AZD1222 COVID-19 vaccine.

The CDR3 loop reads CASSQGVFRTEAFF. The CDR3 DNA is TGTGCCAGCAGCCAAGGGGTGTTTCGGACTGAAGCTTTCTTT. This sequence joins TRBV3-1 (or the pseudogene TRBV3-2) and TRBJ1-1, with unresolved D. The germline V gene has CDR1 LGHDT and CDR2 YNNKEL (reference sequence). Trimming pared 1 base from V and 5 bases from J, leaving 11 bases between. The CDR3 length is 14 residues.

The count of this clone is one. V gene TRBV19 combines with J gene TRBJ2-2, with D perhaps TRBD2 (7 bases). V was shortened by 7 bases and J by 2 bases, with 14 bases between the two germline ends. Germline lookup yields CDR1 LNHDA and CDR2 SQIVND (reference sequence). CDR3 length equals 15 residues. CDR3 loop: CASTGAGANTGELFF. In DNA form, the CDR3 reads TGTGCCAGTACGGGGGCGGGGGCAAACACCGGGGAGCTGTTTTTT.

This chain connects TRBV7-6 to TRBJ1-1; D is perhaps TRBD1 (5 bases). Germline V lookup: CDR1 SGHVS, CDR2 FNYEAQ. The V end lost 5 bases, the J end lost 2 bases, and 15 bases lay between the germline ends. This CDR3 region has 15 residues. In DNA form, the CDR3 reads TGTGCCAGCAGCGAAGGCCAGGGCGCCAACACTGAAGCTTTCTTT. It encodes CASSEGQGANTEAFF. Together with reference TRBV7-6 and TRBJ1-1, the CDR3 gives the full variable domain: GAGVSQSPRYKVTKRGQDVALRCDPISGHVSLYWYRQALGQGPEFLTYFNYEAQQDKSGLPNDRFSAERPEGSISTLTIQRTEQRDSAMYRCASSEGQGANTEAFFGQGTRLTVV.

The chain employs TRBV24-1 and TRBJ2-2; D is perhaps TRBD2 (5 bases). CDR3 length: 13 amino acids. V was trimmed by 0 bases and J by 7 bases, leaving 5 bases between them. Germline V gene sequence: CDR1 KGHDR, CDR2 SFDVKD. DNA of the CDR3: TGTGCCACCAGTGATTTGCGGGGCGGGGAGCTGTTTTTT. Translated, it gives CATSDLRGGELFF.

The chain combines TRBV7-9 with TRBJ2-5; TRBD2 aligns across 12 bases. This CDR3 has 17 residues. The ends lost 5 bases at V and 7 bases at J; junction bases unmatched: 14. Germline V lookup: CDR1 SEHNR, CDR2 FQNEAQ (reference sequence). CDR3 in DNA: TGTGCCAGCAGCCTGACTAGCGGGGGTCTGCCCCCCGCGACCCAGTACTTC. This translates into CASSLTSGGLPPATQYF.

The sample holds one count of this clone. The chain couples TRBV7-2 to TRBJ2-3, with TRBD1 matching 7 bases. Trimming at V came to 4 bases and at J to 2 bases, leaving 3 bases not matched to a gene. The CDR3 has 14 residues. From germline, CDR1 is SGHTA and CDR2 FQGNSA. This chain's CDR3 is CASSSDRFTDTQYF. In nucleotides, the CDR3 is TGTGCCAGCAGCTCGGACAGGTTCACAGATACGCAGTATTTT.

This clone was detected once. The chain employs TRBV5-6 and TRBJ2-7; TRBD1 agrees at 9 bases. From germline, CDR1 is SGHDT and CDR2 YYEEEE. The CDR3 has 15 residues. The J segment lost 2 bases and the V segment lost 2 bases, leaving 5 bases of the junction unmatched. Here the CDR3 DNA reads TGTGCCAGCAGCTTTCAAGGGACAGGGACCTACGAGCAGTACTTC. This codes for CASSFQGTGTYEQYF.

The V call is TRBV6-5, the J call TRBJ1-4; D remains ambiguous. Trimming removed 0 bases from V and 3 bases from J, with 8 bases in between. Per germline, CDR1 MNHEY and CDR2 SVGAGI. There are 15 residues in the CDR3. Here the CDR3 reads CASSYSPPPNEKLFF. The CDR3 nucleotides are TGTGCCAGCAGTTACTCCCCTCCCCCTAATGAAAAACTGTTTTTT.

This chain links TRBV5-1 with TRBJ2-3; possible D gene TRBD2, 6 bases. V dropped 0 bases and J dropped 2 bases, with 10 bases sitting between them. This CDR3 comprises 15 residues. CDR1 is SGHRS and CDR2 is YFSETQ in the germline V gene. The CDR3 protein is CASSLAGDLTDTQYF. CDR3 sequence (DNA): TGCGCCAGCAGCTTGGCGGGGGATCTCACAGATACGCAGTATTTT.

The chain recombines TRBV5-1 with TRBJ2-7, with unresolved D. CDR1 is SGHRS, CDR2 YFSETQ, per germline. Trimming stripped 0 bases from V and 3 bases from J, with 7 bases between. This CDR3 is 13 amino acids long. The CDR3 DNA reads as TGCGCCAGCAGCTTGGGACTGGGCTACGAGCAGTACTTC. Its translation: CASSLGLGYEQYF.

The rearrangement links TRBV18 to TRBJ1-1; weak D call: TRBD1 (5 bases). The CDR3 extends over 13 amino acids. Trimming removed 5 bases at V and 2 bases at J, with 9 bases between. CDR1 and CDR2 from the germline V gene are KGHSH and LQKENI. As DNA, the CDR3 is TGTGCCAGCTCAGGGGGGGGAAACACTGAAGCTTTCTTT. Its translation: CASSGGGNTEAFF.

The chain carries TRBV30 and TRBJ1-2; weak D call: TRBD1 (6 bases). The V gene's germline CDR1 is GTSNPN and CDR2 SVGIG (reference sequence). This CDR3 contains 14 residues. V lost 0 bases and J lost 4, with 12 bases in between. CDR3: CAWSVLRGGYGYTF. DNA of the CDR3: TGTGCCTGGAGTGTACTCAGGGGTGGCTATGGCTACACCTTC.

CDR3 sequence: CASSLPPGQIYNEQFF. DNA of the CDR3: TGTGCCAGTAGTCTACCACCGGGACAGATCTACAATGAGCAGTTCTTC. The chain carries TRBV19 and TRBJ2-1; the match to TRBD1 covers 7 bases. Germline V lookup: CDR1 LNHDA, CDR2 SQIVND (reference sequence). The CDR3 extends over 16 amino acids. V trimming: 5 bases; J trimming: 3 bases; junction bases outside the gene matches: 10.

The chain is built from TRBV4-1 and TRBJ2-2; the match to TRBD2 covers 9 bases. V gave up 3 bases and J gave up 4 bases; unmatched junction bases: 6. This CDR3 has 16 amino acids. Germline lookup yields CDR1 MGHRA and CDR2 YSYEKL. The CDR3 region is CASSQGGGASTGELFF. The CDR3, as DNA: TGCGCCAGCAGCCAGGGCGGGGGGGCCAGCACCGGGGAGCTGTTTTTT.

The J gene is TRBJ1-2, the V gene TRBV25-1; 8 positions match TRBD1. The V and J ends lost 1 base and 4 bases, in that order; junction bases with no gene match: 5. Germline loops: CDR1 MGHDK, CDR2 SYGVNS. This CDR3 has 15 residues. The CDR3 here is CASSEFGTGVYGYTF. As DNA, the CDR3 is TGTGCCAGCAGTGAATTCGGGACAGGCGTCTATGGCTACACCTTC.

The chain employs TRBV9 and TRBJ1-3; D gene unclear. The CDR3 spans 16 residues. Germline-derived CDR1 and CDR2 are SGDLS and YYNGEE. V was cut by 0 bases and J by 0 bases, with 10 bases left in between. The CDR3 nucleotides read TGTGCCAGCAGCGTAGAGGGTGAAGGCTCTGGAAACACCATATATTTT. Its protein is CASSVEGEGSGNTIYF. Looking up the rest from reference TRBV9 and TRBJ1-3 gives the full variable domain: DSGVTQTPKHLITATGQRVTLRCSPRSGDLSVYWYQQSLDQGLQFLIQYYNGEERAKGNILERFSAQQFPDLHSELNLSSLELGDSALYFCASSVEGEGSGNTIYFGEGSWLTVV.

As to this clone: Other DNA variants within this sample encode the same CDR3. This chain joins TRBV19 and TRBJ1-5, with 7 bases aligning to TRBD1. CDR3 size: 14 residues. The junction had 4 bases not matched to a gene; V was cut back by 5 bases and J by 3 bases. Germline V lookup: CDR1 LNHDA, CDR2 SQIVND (reference sequence). The CDR3 sequence is CASSGGQYNQPQHF. The CDR3 DNA is TGTGCCAGTAGTGGGGGACAGTACAATCAGCCCCAGCATTTT.

This clone appeared a few times. The chain joins TRBV10-3 to TRBJ1-1; 8 nucleotides line up with TRBD1. V trimming: 8 bases; J trimming: 4 bases; junction bases outside the gene matches: 9. Germline assignment: CDR1 ENHRY and CDR2 SYGVKD. CDR3 length equals 14 residues. As DNA, the CDR3 is TGTGCCATCGGGGGCGACAGGGGTATCACTGAAGCTTTCTTT. It is translated as CAIGGDRGITEAFF.

There are a few counts of this clone. The chain combines TRBV4-2 with TRBJ2-7; TRBD1 matches 8 bases. Germline V gene sequence: CDR1 LGHNA, CDR2 YNFKEQ. V was clipped by 3 bases and J by 1 base; unmatched bases: 5. This CDR3 is built from 15 residues. Here the CDR3 DNA reads TGTGCCAGCAGCCACCAGAGGACAGGGTCCTACGAGCAGTACTTC. This codes for CASSHQRTGSYEQYF.